This T cell receptor beta chain derives from a study of T cells in Graves' hyperthyroidism and ophthalmopathy. Study background: Peripheral blood sampling occurred at initial diagnosis, before any treatment.

Germline CDR1 and CDR2: SQVTM and ANQGSEA. Trimming took 6 bases from V and 4 from J; bases not matched to a gene: 8. The CDR3 loop spans 14 amino acids. Researchers amplified the TCR beta CDR3 regions from RNA transcripts. Primed by the HTBI set, a first-round RT-PCR was run on the TCR CDR3. TCRdb independently ran MiXCR on the multiplex PCR reads; one entry per CDR3 protein. The sample holds around 350,000 distinct CDR3 sequences, about 15% seen once. The gene calls are TRBV29-1 and TRBJ2-7; the match to TRBD2 covers 11 bases. This TCR was sampled from a young woman with Graves' hyperthyroidism that later progressed to Graves' ophthalmopathy. Specimen: blood. CDR3 sequence: CSVLIAGGPYEQYF. The DNA for the CDR3 is TGCAGCGTCCTCATAGCGGGAGGGCCTTACGAGCAGTACTTC.